This is a list of T cell receptor beta chains from one sample in a study of T-cell reconstitution after alpha-beta-depleted transplantation in children. TCRdb re-analysed the PCR reads in MiXCR, keeping a single row per CDR3 protein. Here the sample spans fewer than 400,000 distinct CDR3 sequences, around 20% being singletons. The sample was PBMCs, mostly from graft donor cells, taken 180 days after TCRalphabeta/CD19-depleted stem cell transplant. These receptors originate from a male patient aged 10-17 years who had a stem cell transplant for acute lymphoblastic leukemia, so the T cells may come from the graft donor. Both conserved end residues are part of each CDR3. Each record gives: V gene, D gene, J gene, clone size, CDR3 DNA, CDR3 protein. A D gene is named only where the DNA matches it firmly. Clone size, where shown, is once, few, many, or a class for clones that have expanded.

TRBV5-1	TRBD1	TRBJ2-7	-	TGCGCCAGCAGCCCGGTGGTGGGGACAGGGTCCTACGAGCAGTACTTC	CASSPVVGTGSYEQYF
TRBV27	-	TRBJ2-4	-	TGTGCCAGCAGGCCAGACCTTTTAGCCAAAAACATTCAGTACTTC	CASRPDLLAKNIQYF
TRBV3-1	TRBD2	TRBJ2-3	-	TGTGCCAGCAGCCAAGATTCGATACTAGCGGGAGGTGGAGATACGCAGTATTTT	CASSQDSILAGGGDTQYF
TRBV7-6	TRBD1	TRBJ2-2	-	TGTGCCAGCAAGGGGACAGCGAACAGCGGGGAGCTGTTTTTT	CASKGTANSGELFF
TRBV27	TRBD1	TRBJ2-6	-	TGTGCCAGCAGACACGGACAGGTTCTTTCTGGGGCCAACGTCCTGACTTTC	CASRHGQVLSGANVLTF
TRBV6-2/TRBV6-3	-	TRBJ2-3	-	TGTGCCAGCAGTTACGGAGCTACTAGTGTTTTCACCCATACGCAGTATTTT	CASSYGATSVFTHTQYF
TRBV4-2	TRBD2	TRBJ2-7	-	TGTGCCAGCAGCCAAGATCAGGGACTAGCTTACGAGCAGTACTTC	CASSQDQGLAYEQYF
TRBV5-1	TRBD1	TRBJ2-5	few	TGCGCCAGCAGCTTCTACAGGGGATTGAGAGAGACCCAGTACTTC	CASSFYRGLRETQYF
TRBV20-1	TRBD2	TRBJ2-1	-	TGCAGTGCTAGACCCCGGGGGGTAGCTTACAATGAGCAGTTCTTC	CSARPRGVAYNEQFF
TRBV18	-	TRBJ2-1	-	TGTGCCAGCTCACCAGGGAACTCAGTATACAATGAGCAGTTCTTC	CASSPGNSVYNEQFF
TRBV12-3/TRBV12-4	-	TRBJ1-2	-	TGTGCCAGCAGTTTCCCTTATGGCTACACCTTC	CASSFPYGYTF
TRBV6-5	-	TRBJ2-1	-	TGTGCCAGCAGTTACTCGATTTTGGGACATACCTACAATGAGCAGTTCTTC	CASSYSILGHTYNEQFF
TRBV7-9	-	TRBJ2-2	few	TGTGCCAGCAGCCCGTCCGGGGAGCTGTTTTTT	CASSPSGELFF
TRBV21-1	-	TRBJ2-7	-	TGTGCCAGCAGCAAAGTGAGGGTCTCCTACGAGCAGTACTTC	CASSKVRVSYEQYF
TRBV5-5	-	TRBJ1-4	-	TGTGCCAGCAGCTTTCAGGGTCGTGAAAAACTGTTTTTT	CASSFQGREKLFF
TRBV9	TRBD2	TRBJ2-7	-	TGTGCCAGCAGCGTAGAAGGATCTAGCGGGACCTACGAGCAGTACTTC	CASSVEGSSGTYEQYF
TRBV7-2	-	TRBJ2-4	-	TGTGCCAGCACCTACTCCGGACACCTAGCCAAAAACATTCAGTACTTC	CASTYSGHLAKNIQYF
TRBV4-2	-	TRBJ2-7	few	TGTGCCAGCAGCCAAAAACTACCGCGGGCACTCGGGCACGAGCAGTACTTC	CASSQKLPRALGHEQYF
TRBV20-1	-	TRBJ2-1	few	TGCAGTGCTACAAGACAGGTCGGACCCTCCCCAGAGCAGTTCTTC	CSATRQVGPSPEQFF
TRBV27	-	TRBJ2-7	few	TGTGCCAGCAGTTTCCCCCCGGGGGAACCGATTTACGAGCAGTACTTC	CASSFPPGEPIYEQYF
TRBV4-1	-	TRBJ2-5	-	TGCGCCAGCAGCCAAGCTCTGCAGTCTCCAGGGGTGGAAGAGACCCAGTACTTC	CASSQALQSPGVEETQYF
TRBV12-3/TRBV12-4	-	TRBJ2-1	-	TGTGCCAGCAGTTTACGAGGAACCTACAATGAGCAGTTCTTC	CASSLRGTYNEQFF
TRBV6-5	-	TRBJ2-7	-	TGTGCCAGCAGTTACTTAGCGGTGAGCTCCTACGAGCAGTACTTC	CASSYLAVSSYEQYF
TRBV3-1	TRBD2	TRBJ2-2	-	TGTGCCAGCAGCCAAGATGAACTAGCGGGGATTAACACCGGGGAGCTGTTTTTT	CASSQDELAGINTGELFF
TRBV2	-	TRBJ2-5	-	TGTGCCAGCAGTGGACACTCCGTGGGAGAGACCCAGTACTTC	CASSGHSVGETQYF
TRBV7-9	TRBD1	TRBJ2-1	many	TGTGCCAGCACCTTTTTGACAGGGGGGACTAACAATGAGCAGTTCTTC	CASTFLTGGTNNEQFF
TRBV13	-	TRBJ2-1	-	TGTGCCAGCAGATTCAGGGGGCTGTTGGGACTAACAACCAAACCCTTCTCCTACAATGAGCAGTTCTTC	CASRFRGLLGLTTKPFSYNEQFF
TRBV2	TRBD1	TRBJ1-1	few	TGTGCCAGCAGTCGGGACAGTTCTGGGGTTAATGAAGCTTTCTTT	CASSRDSSGVNEAFF
TRBV4-1	TRBD2	TRBJ2-7	many	TGCGCCAGCAGTCTAGGACTAGCGGGAGGTTTGTACGAGCAGTACTTC	CASSLGLAGGLYEQYF
TRBV27	-	TRBJ1-1	-	TGTGCCAGCAGTTTGACCGCGCGAACCACTGAAGCTTTCTTT	CASSLTARTTEAFF
TRBV5-1	-	TRBJ2-1	few	TGCGCCAGCAGCGGGAGCGGTCCCCTCTCATACAATGAGCAGTTCTTC	CASSGSGPLSYNEQFF
TRBV5-1	-	TRBJ2-7	-	TGCGCCAGCAGCTTGGCCTGGGGGCTAAACGAGCAGTACTTC	CASSLAWGLNEQYF
TRBV21-1	-	TRBJ2-7	-	TGTGCCAGCAGCAAAGAACAGGGGGACTACGAGCAGTACTTC	CASSKEQGDYEQYF
TRBV12-3/TRBV12-4	-	TRBJ2-6	-	TGTGCCAGCCTGGGCTCTGGGGCCAACGTCCTGACTTTC	CASLGSGANVLTF
TRBV12-3/TRBV12-4	TRBD2	TRBJ2-7	many	TGTGCCAGCAGTTCCCCGGGGACTAGCGGGGCCTACGAGCAGTACTTC	CASSSPGTSGAYEQYF
TRBV7-8	-	TRBJ2-7	few	TGTGCCAGCAGCGCGTACGGGGCCTACGAGCAGTACTTC	CASSAYGAYEQYF
TRBV7-8	-	TRBJ2-5	-	TGTGCCAGCAGCTTAGTGGGGACAATAGAGACCCAGTACTTC	CASSLVGTIETQYF
TRBV19	TRBD1	TRBJ1-2	-	TGTGCCAGTAGCCAACAGGGGATCTATGGCTACACCTTC	CASSQQGIYGYTF
TRBV29-1	TRBD2	TRBJ2-7	-	TGCAGCGTTGAAGGGGGACTAGACTCTGAAGAGCAGTACTTC	CSVEGGLDSEEQYF